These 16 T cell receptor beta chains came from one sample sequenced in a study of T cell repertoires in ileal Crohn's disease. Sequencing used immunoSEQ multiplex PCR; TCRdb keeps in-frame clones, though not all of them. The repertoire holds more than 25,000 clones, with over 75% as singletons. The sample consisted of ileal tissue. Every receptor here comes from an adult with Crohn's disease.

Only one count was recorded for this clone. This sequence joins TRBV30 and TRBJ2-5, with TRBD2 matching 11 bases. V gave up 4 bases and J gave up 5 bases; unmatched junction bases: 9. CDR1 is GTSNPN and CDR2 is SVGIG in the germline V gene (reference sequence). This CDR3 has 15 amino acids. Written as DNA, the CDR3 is TGTGCCTGGATGAAGGGACTAGCGGTCGGTGAGACCCAGTACTTC. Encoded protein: CAWMKGLAVGETQYF. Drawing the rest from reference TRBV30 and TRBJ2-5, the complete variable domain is SQTIHQWPATLVQPVGSPLSLECTVEGTSNPNLYWYRQAAGRGLQLLFYSVGIGQISSEVPQNLSASRPQDRQFILSSKKLLLSDSGFYLCAWMKGLAVGETQYFGPGTRLLVL.

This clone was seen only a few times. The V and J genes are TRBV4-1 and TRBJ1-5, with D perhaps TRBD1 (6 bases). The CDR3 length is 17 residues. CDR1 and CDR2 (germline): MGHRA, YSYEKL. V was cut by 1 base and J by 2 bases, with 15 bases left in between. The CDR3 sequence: CASSQGRGGNRNQPQHF. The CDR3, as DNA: TGCGCCAGCAGCCAAGGAAGGGGGGGAAATCGCAATCAGCCCCAGCATTTT.

DNA of the CDR3: TGTGCCAGCAGCTTAGGCGGGGGAGGTACAGATACGCAGTATTTT. Translating it yields CASSLGGGGTDTQYF. The chain employs TRBV11-3 and TRBJ2-3; 7 nucleotides line up with TRBD2. The V gene's germline CDR1 is SGHNT and CDR2 YENEEA. The CDR3 extends over 15 amino acids. V shed 1 base, J shed 3 bases, and the junction held 4 bases outside the gene matches.

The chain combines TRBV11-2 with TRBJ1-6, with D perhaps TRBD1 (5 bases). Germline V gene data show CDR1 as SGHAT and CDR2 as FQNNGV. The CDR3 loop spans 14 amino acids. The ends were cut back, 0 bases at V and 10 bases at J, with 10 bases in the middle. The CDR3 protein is CASSLEAGRSPLHF. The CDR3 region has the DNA TGTGCCAGCAGCTTAGAGGCAGGGAGGTCACCCCTCCACTTT.

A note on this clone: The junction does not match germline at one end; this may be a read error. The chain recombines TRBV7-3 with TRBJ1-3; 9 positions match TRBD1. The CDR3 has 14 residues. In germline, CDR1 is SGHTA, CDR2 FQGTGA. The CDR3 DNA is TGTGCTAGCAGCCCTAGGACAGGGGAGAACACCATATATTTT. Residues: CASSPRTGENTIYF.

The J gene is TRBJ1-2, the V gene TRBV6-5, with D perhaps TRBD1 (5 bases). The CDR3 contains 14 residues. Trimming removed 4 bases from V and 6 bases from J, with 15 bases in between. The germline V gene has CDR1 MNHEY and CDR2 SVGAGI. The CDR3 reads CASSSGGGKDGYTF. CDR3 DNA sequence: TGTGCCAGCAGTTCCGGGGGGGGAAAAGATGGCTACACCTTC.

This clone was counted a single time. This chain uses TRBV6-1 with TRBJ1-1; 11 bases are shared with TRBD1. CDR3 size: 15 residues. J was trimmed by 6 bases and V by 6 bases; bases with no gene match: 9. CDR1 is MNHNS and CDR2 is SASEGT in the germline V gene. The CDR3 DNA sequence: TGTGCCAGCAGAGCGACGGGACAGGGGGGCCCTGAAGCTTTCTTT. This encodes CASRATGQGGPEAFF.

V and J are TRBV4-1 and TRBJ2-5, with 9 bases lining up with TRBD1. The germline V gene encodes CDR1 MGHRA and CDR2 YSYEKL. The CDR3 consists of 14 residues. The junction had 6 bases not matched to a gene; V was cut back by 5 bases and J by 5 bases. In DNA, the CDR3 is TGCGCCAGCAGCTCCCGGACAGGGGCGGAGACCCAGTACTTC. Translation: CASSSRTGAETQYF.

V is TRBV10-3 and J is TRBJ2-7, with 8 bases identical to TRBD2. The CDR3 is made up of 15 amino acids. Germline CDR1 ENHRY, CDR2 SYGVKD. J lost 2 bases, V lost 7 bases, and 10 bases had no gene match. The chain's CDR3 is CAITREAGATYEQYF. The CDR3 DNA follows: TGTGCCATCACCAGAGAAGCGGGGGCAACCTACGAGCAGTACTTC.

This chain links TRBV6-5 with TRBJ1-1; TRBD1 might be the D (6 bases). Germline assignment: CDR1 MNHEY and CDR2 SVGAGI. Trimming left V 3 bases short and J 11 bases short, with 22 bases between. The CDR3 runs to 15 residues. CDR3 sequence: CASSYGGTNLQRAFF. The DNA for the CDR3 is TGTGCCAGCAGTTATGGGGGCACGAACTTGCAAAGGGCTTTCTTT.

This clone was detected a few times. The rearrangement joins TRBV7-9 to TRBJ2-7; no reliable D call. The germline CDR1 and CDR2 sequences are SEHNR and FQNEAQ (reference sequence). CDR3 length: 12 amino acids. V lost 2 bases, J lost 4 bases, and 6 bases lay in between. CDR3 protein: CASSLNHYEQYF. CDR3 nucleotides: TGTGCCAGCAGCTTAAATCATTACGAGCAGTACTTC.

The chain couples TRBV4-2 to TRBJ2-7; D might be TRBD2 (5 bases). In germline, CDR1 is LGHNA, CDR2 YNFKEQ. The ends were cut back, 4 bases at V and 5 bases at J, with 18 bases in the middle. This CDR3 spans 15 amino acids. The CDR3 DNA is TGTGCCAGCAGCCTGGCGGGCTGGGGAGTCGACGAGCAGTACTTC. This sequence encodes CASSLAGWGVDEQYF.

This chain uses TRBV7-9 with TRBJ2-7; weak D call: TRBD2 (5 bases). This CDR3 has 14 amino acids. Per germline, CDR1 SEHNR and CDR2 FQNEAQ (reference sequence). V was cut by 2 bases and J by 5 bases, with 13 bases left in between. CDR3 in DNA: TGTGCCAGCAGCTTAACAGACAAGACTAACGAGCAGTACTTC. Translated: CASSLTDKTNEQYF.

This CDR3 is CASGSFLRVGDLAGVSDTQYF. The DNA for the CDR3 is TGTGCTAGTGGTTCTTTTTTGAGGGTTGGAGATCTAGCGGGGGTTTCGGATACGCAGTATTTT. V usage is TRBV12-5 and J usage is TRBJ2-3; 10 bases are shared with TRBD2. The CDR3 runs to 21 residues. CDR1 LGHNT and CDR2 FRNRAP come from the germline V gene. The junction had 25 bases not matched to a gene; V was cut back by 4 bases and J by 6 bases.

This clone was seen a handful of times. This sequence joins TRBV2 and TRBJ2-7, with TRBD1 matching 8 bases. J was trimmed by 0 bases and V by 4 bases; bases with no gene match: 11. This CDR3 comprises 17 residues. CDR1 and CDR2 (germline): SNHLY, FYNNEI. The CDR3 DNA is TGTGCCAGCAGTGTCCCGACAGGGGCAACTATCTCCTACGAGCAGTACTTC. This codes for CASSVPTGATISYEQYF.

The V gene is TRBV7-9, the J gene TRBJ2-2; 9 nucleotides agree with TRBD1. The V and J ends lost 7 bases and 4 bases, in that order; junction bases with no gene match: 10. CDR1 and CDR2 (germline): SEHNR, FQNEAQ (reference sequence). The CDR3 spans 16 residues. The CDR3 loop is CASNRQGVMSTGELFF. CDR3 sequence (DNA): TGTGCCAGCAACAGACAGGGGGTTATGTCCACCGGGGAGCTGTTTTTT.